This T cell receptor (beta chain) is drawn from a study of OX40 agonist ivuxolimab in advanced cancers. General study points: Compared with CD4+, CD8+ T cells on average had more expanded clones.

This CDR3 has 15 amino acids. CDR1 MNHEY and CDR2 SVGAGI come from the germline V gene. Trimming cost V 5 bases and J 4 bases; bases outside gene matches: 4. Data came from immunoSEQ multiplex PCR; TCRdb stores just in-frame clones and leaves some out. Among 75,000 to 100,000 clones, about 90% were seen once, and the ten largest hold around 5.9%. As concerns this clone: Antigen: not known.

The gene calls are TRBV6-5 and TRBJ2-1; 11 bases are a match to TRBD2. This clonotype originated in an adult with an advanced solid tumor such as melanoma, head and neck, liver or kidney cancer. The specimen was CD4+ or CD8+ T cells sorted from blood, collected in a trial of the OX40 agonist ivuxolimab. In DNA, the CDR3 is TGTGCCAGCAGTCGAACTAGCGGGGGTTACAATGAGCAGTTCTTC. This encodes CASSRTSGGYNEQFF.